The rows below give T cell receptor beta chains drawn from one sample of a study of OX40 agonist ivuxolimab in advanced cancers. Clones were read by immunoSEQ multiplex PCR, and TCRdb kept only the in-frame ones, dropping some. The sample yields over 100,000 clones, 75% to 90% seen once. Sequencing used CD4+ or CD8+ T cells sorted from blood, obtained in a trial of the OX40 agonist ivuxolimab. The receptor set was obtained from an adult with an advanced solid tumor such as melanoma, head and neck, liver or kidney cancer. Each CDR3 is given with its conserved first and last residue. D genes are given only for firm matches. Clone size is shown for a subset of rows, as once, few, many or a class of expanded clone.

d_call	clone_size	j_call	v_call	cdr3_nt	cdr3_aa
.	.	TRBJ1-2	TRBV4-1	TGCGCCAGCAGCCAATCGACAGAGTATGGCTACACCTTC	CASSQSTEYGYTF
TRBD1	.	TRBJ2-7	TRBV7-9	TGTGCCAGCAGACCCGGGACAGGGGGCTCCTACGAGCAGTACTTC	CASRPGTGGSYEQYF
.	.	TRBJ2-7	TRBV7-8	TGTGCCAGCAGCAGTAGAGGAGCAGTCTCAAGCTCCTACGAGCAGTACTTC	CASSSRGAVSSSYEQYF
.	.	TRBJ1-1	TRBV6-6	TGTGCCAGCCGAGGGGAAGGTTCCGAAGCTTTCTTT	CASRGEGSEAFF
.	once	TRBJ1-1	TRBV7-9	TGTGCCAGCAGCCCAAGTTCGGCTGAAGCTTTCTTT	CASSPSSAEAFF
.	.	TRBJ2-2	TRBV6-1	TGTGCCTTACACCTGAACACCGGGGAGCTGTTTTTT	CALHLNTGELFF
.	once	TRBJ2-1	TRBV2	TGTGCCAGCACCATGGAACGAAATGAGCAGTTCTTC	CASTMERNEQFF
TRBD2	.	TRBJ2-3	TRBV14	TGTGCCAGCAGCCCCCTGAGCGGGGCTAGGAACACAGATACGCAGTATTTT	CASSPLSGARNTDTQYF
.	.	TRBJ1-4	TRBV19	TGTGCCAGTAATAACGGACCCGCCTTGGATGAAAAACTGTTTTTT	CASNNGPALDEKLFF
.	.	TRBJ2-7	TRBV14	TGTGCCAGCAGCCCTAGGGGAGGAGGATCCTACGAGCAGTACTTC	CASSPRGGGSYEQYF
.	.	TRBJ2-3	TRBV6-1	TGTGCCAGCAAGGAACAGCACGGCACAGATACGCAGTATTTT	CASKEQHGTDTQYF
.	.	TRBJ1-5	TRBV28	TGTGCCAGCAGTTTACCCCCAGGCCAGCCCCAGCATTTT	CASSLPPGQPQHF
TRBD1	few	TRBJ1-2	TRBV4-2	TGTGCCAGCAGCCAAGGACAGGGGGCGAAGGGCTACACCTTC	CASSQGQGAKGYTF
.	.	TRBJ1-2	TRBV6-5	TGTGCCAGCAGCGAGGAGGGGAACACCTTC	CASSEEGNTF
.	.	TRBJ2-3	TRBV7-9	TGTGCCAGCAGCCTGACAGATACGCAGTATTTT	CASSLTDTQYF
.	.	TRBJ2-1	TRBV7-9	TGTGCCAGCAGCTTAAGTGGGGTTGAGCAGTTCTTC	CASSLSGVEQFF
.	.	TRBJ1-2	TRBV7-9	TGTGCCAGCAGCTTAATGGGAGGGGAAAGGACCCCCTATGGCTACACCTTC	CASSLMGGERTPYGYTF
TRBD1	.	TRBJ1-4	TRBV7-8	TGTGCCAGCAGCGCCCGACAGGGTCTGAGGGAAAAACTGTTTTTT	CASSARQGLREKLFF
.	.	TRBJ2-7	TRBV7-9	TGTGCCAGCAGGCCGTGGGCCTCCTACGAGCAGTACTTC	CASRPWASYEQYF
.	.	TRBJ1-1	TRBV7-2	TGTGCCAGCAGTTACAGGCCCACTGAAGCTTTCTTT	CASSYRPTEAFF
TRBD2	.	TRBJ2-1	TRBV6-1	TGTGCCAGCAGTGAAGCCGCGGGGGGGCGAAATGAGCAGTTCTTC	CASSEAAGGRNEQFF
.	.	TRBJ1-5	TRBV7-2	TGTGCCAGCAGCTTTGGGGATTATCAGCCCCAGCATTTT	CASSFGDYQPQHF
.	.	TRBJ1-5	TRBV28	TGTGCCAGCAGTCCGGGGGGGCCGACGCAGCCCCAGCATTTT	CASSPGGPTQPQHF
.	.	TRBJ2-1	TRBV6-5	TGTGCCAGCGCCTCTACGCAGGGAAAGAATGAGCAGTTCTTC	CASASTQGKNEQFF
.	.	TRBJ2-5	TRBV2	TGTGCCAGCAGTACGGACGGTAAAGAGACCCAGTACTTC	CASSTDGKETQYF
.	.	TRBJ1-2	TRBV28	TGTGCCAGCAGTCCTTCGCGTTCAGCCTATGGCTACACCTTC	CASSPSRSAYGYTF
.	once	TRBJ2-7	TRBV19	TGTGCCAGTAGTATCCAATACATGGCAGCACTCTCCTACGAGCAGTACTTC	CASSIQYMAALSYEQYF
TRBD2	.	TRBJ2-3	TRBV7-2	TGTGCCAGCAGCATTCTAGCGGGGGGCATATCCGATACGCAGTATTTT	CASSILAGGISDTQYF
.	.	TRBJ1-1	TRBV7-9	TGTGCCAGCAGCGTCAGGGTGATTTTGGGGAACACTGAAGCTTTCTTT	CASSVRVILGNTEAFF
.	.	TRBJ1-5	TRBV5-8	TGTGCCAGCAGCTTGGCACAGGGAGTCGCAAGGAATCAGCCCCAGCATTTT	CASSLAQGVARNQPQHF
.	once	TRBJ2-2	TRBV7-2	TGTGCCAGCAGCGCCGGAGCTCAGAACACCGGGGAGCTGTTTTTT	CASSAGAQNTGELFF
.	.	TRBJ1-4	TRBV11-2	TGTGCCAGCAGGCCTCGGTTAACTAATGAAAAACTGTTTTTT	CASRPRLTNEKLFF
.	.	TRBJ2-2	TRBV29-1	TGCAGCGTTGTGGCCGGGCAGGCGAACACCGGGGAGCTGTTTTTT	CSVVAGQANTGELFF
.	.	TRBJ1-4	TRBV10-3	TGTGCCATCAGGATGACGGGGAATGAAAAACTGTTTTTT	CAIRMTGNEKLFF
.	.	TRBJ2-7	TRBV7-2	TGTGCCAGCAGCTCGGACGCGGGATACGAGCAGTACTTC	CASSSDAGYEQYF
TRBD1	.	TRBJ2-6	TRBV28	TGTGCCAGCAGTGATCCGGGACAGATCTCTGGGGCCAACGTCCTGACTTTC	CASSDPGQISGANVLTF
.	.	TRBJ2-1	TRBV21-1	TGTGCCAGCAGCACCCTCAAGGGGGGCCACAATGAGCAGTTCTTC	CASSTLKGGHNEQFF
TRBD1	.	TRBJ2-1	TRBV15	TGTGCCACCAGCAAGGACAGGGGCTCCTACAATGAGCAGTTCTTC	CATSKDRGSYNEQFF
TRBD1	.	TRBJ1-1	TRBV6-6	TGTGCCAGCAGTGTACAGGGGGGAGCTTTCTTT	CASSVQGGAFF
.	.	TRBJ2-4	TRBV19	TGTGCCAGTAGTCCTCGGGCCCGAGGGCTGTACTTC	CASSPRARGLYF
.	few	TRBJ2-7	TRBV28	TGTGCCAGCAGTCCGTCTACGAGGGTATACGAGCAGTACTTC	CASSPSTRVYEQYF
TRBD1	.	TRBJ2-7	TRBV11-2	TGTGCCAGCAGCACCGGACAGGGACCCTACGAGCAGTACTTC	CASSTGQGPYEQYF
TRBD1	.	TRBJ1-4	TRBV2	TGTGCCAGCAGCCAGGACAGGGGTAATGAAAAACTGTTTTTT	CASSQDRGNEKLFF
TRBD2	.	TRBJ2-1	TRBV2	TGTGCCAGCAGTCCGACTAGCGGGGTTGAGCAGTTCTTC	CASSPTSGVEQFF
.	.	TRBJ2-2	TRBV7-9	TGTGCCAGCAGCTTGGTCCTAACCGGGGAGCTGTTTTTT	CASSLVLTGELFF
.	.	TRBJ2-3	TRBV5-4	TGTGCCAGCAGCCCCGGAGGCAGCCTCGGGGATACGCAGTATTTT	CASSPGGSLGDTQYF
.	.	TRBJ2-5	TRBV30	TGTGCCTGGATGTGGGCCGCGGGGAGGACCCAGTACTTC	CAWMWAAGRTQYF
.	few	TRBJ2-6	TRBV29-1	TGCAGCGTCGAGACTGGGGCCAACGTCCTGACTTTC	CSVETGANVLTF
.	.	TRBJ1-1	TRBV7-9	TGTGCCAGCAGCTTAGGGCAGCCGAACACTGAAGCTTTCTTT	CASSLGQPNTEAFF
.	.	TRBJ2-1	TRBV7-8	TGTGCCAGCAGCTCTCCCTTGGGTAATGAGCAGTTCTTC	CASSSPLGNEQFF
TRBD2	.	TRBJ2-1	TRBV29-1	TGCAGCGTTGGGACTAGCGGGGGGGACAATGAGCAGTTCTTC	CSVGTSGGDNEQFF
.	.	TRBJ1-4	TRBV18	TGTGCCAGCTCACCGGGGACGGACGTCGAAAAACTGTTTTTT	CASSPGTDVEKLFF
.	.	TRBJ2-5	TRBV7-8	TGTGCCAGCAGGTCCCCTGTGGGAATGGGGGAAGAGACCCAGTACTTC	CASRSPVGMGEETQYF
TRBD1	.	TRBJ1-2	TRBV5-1	TGCGCCAGCAGCCCGGGGACAGCGAGCTATGGCTACACCTTC	CASSPGTASYGYTF
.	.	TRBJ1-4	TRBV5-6	TGTGCCAGCAGCTCCAGAGTAGCAGGGAATGAAAAACTGTTTTTT	CASSSRVAGNEKLFF
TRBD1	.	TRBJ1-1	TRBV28	TGTGCCAGCAGTTCAGGACAGGGGAACACTGAAGCTTTCTTT	CASSSGQGNTEAFF
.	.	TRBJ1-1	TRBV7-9	TGTGCCAGCAGCTTCTCTCAGGGGGAAGCTTTCTTT	CASSFSQGEAFF
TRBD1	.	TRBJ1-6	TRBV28	TGTGCCAGCAGTTTTACTGTATGGCGGGACAGGGTGTTCTCACCCCTCCACTTT	CASSFTVWRDRVFSPLHF
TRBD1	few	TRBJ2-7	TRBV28	TGTGCCAGCAGTTTATGGACAGGGGGTCGGCTTACCTACGAGCAGTACTTC	CASSLWTGGRLTYEQYF
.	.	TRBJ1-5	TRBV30	TGTGCCTGGAGTGTAGATAGCAATCAGCCCCAGCATTTT	CAWSVDSNQPQHF